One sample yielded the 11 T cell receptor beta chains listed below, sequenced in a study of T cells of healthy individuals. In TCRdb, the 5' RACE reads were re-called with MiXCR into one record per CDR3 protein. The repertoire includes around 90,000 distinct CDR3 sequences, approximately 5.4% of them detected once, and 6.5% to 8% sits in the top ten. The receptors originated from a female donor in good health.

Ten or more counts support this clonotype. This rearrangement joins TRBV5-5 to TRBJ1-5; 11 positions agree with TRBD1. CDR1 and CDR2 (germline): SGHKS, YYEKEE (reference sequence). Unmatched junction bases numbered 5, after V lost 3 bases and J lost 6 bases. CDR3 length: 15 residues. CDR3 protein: CASSSRTGGGQPQHF. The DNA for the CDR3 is TGTGCCAGCAGCTCACGGACAGGGGGCGGTCAGCCCCAGCATTTT.

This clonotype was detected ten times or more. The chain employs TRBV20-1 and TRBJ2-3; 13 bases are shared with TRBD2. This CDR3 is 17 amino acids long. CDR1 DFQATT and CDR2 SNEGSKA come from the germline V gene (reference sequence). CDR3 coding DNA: TGCAGCGCGCTGAAAGCTCCGGGACTAGCGGGAACAGATACGCAGTATTTT. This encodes CSALKAPGLAGTDTQYF.

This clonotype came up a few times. The DNA for the CDR3 is TGTGCCAGCCAGCAGTATGTGAACACTGAAGCTTTCTTT. Its translation is CASQQYVNTEAFF. The chain couples TRBV6-2 or TRBV6-3 to TRBJ1-1; D is unclear. The V end was cut by 8 bases, the J end by 0 bases, with 10 bases between. The CDR3 is 13 amino acids. CDR1 and CDR2 (germline): MNHEY, SVGEGT.

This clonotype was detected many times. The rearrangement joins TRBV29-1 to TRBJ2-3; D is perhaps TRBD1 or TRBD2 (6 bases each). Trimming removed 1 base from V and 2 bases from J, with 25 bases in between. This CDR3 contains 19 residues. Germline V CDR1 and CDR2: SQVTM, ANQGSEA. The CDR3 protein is CSVEGGEGGLLLLTDTQYF. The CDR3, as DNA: TGCAGCGTTGAAGGAGGAGAGGGGGGATTACTGCTTCTCACAGATACGCAGTATTTT.

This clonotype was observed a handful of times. CDR3: CASSQTDSGRGEQYF. The CDR3 coding sequence is TGTGCCAGCAGCCAAACCGATAGCGGGAGGGGAGAGCAGTACTTC. This chain joins TRBV4-2 and TRBJ2-7, with 11 bases that match TRBD2. This CDR3 is 15 amino acids long. The ends lost 2 bases at V and 7 bases at J; junction bases unmatched: 7. The germline gives CDR1 LGHNA, CDR2 YNFKEQ.

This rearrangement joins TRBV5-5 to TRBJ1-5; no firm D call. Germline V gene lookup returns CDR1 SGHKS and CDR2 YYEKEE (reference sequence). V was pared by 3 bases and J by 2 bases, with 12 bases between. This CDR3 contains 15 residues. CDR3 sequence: CASSSDVIGNQPQHF. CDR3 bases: TGTGCCAGCAGCTCGGACGTAATAGGCAATCAGCCCCAGCATTTT.

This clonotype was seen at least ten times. The CDR3 DNA sequence: TGTGCCACCAGTGATCGACGCACAGATACGCAGTATTTT. This sequence encodes CATSDRRTDTQYF. The chain employs TRBV24-1 and TRBJ2-3, with D unresolved. The CDR3 has 13 residues. V was cut by 3 bases and J by 1 base, with 4 bases left in between. In germline, CDR1 is KGHDR, CDR2 SFDVKD.

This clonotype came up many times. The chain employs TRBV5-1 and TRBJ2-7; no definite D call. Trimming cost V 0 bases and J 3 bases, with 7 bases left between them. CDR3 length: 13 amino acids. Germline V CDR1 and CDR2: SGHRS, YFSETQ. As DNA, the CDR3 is TGCGCCAGCAGCTTGGACACTTACTACGAGCAGTACTTC. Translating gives CASSLDTYYEQYF. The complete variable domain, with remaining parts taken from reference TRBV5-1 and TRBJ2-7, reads KAGVTQTPRYLIKTRGQQVTLSCSPISGHRSVSWYQQTPGQGLQFLFEYFSETQRNKGNFPGRFSGRQFSNSRSEMNVSTLELGDSALYLCASSLDTYYEQYFGPGTRLTVT.

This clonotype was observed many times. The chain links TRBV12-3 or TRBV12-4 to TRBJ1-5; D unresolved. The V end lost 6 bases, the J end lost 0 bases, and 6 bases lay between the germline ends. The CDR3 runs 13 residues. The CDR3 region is CASSRISNQPQHF. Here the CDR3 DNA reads TGTGCCAGCAGCCGAATTAGCAATCAGCCCCAGCATTTT.

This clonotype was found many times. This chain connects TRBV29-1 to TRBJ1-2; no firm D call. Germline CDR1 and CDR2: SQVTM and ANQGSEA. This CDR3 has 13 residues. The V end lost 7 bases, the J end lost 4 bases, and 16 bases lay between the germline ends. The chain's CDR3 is CSAPASAGYGYTF. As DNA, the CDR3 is TGCAGCGCCCCGGCCTCAGCTGGCTATGGCTACACCTTC.

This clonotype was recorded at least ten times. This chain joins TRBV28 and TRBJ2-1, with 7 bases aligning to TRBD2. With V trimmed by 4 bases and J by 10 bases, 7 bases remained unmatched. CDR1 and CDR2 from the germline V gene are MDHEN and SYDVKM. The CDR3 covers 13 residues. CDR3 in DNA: TGTGCCAGCAGTTCGTGGGCGGGAGCCGAGCAGTTCTTC. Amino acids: CASSSWAGAEQFF. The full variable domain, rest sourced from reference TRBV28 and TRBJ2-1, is DVKVTQSSRYLVKRTGEKVFLECVQDMDHENMFWYRQDPGLGLRLIYFSYDVKMKEKGDIPEGYSVSREKKERFSLILESASTNQTSMYLCASSSWAGAEQFFGPGTRLTVL.